Below, 28 T cell receptor beta chains from the same sample are listed, as sequenced in a study of blood T cell repertoires in COVID-19. Libraries were prepared by immunoSEQ multiplex PCR; TCRdb keeps only in-frame clonotypes and omits some of them. This table holds about 200,000 clones, 85% found once. The specimen sequenced was peripheral blood. The receptors stem from a man in his 60s with COVID-19, enrolled during active disease.

This chain joins TRBV28 and TRBJ2-7; 9 bases align to TRBD2. The germline V gene has CDR1 MDHEN and CDR2 SYDVKM. The CDR3 totals 15 residues. The ends lost 4 bases at V and 3 bases at J; junction bases unmatched: 7. CDR3: CASSSSSGISYEQYF. In DNA form, the CDR3 reads TGTGCCAGCAGTTCCTCTAGCGGGATTAGCTACGAGCAGTACTTC.

This clone was seen a few times. The gene calls are TRBV6-5 and TRBJ2-7, with a weak D call TRBD1 (5 bases). There are 14 residues in the CDR3. With 6 bases removed from V and 6 bases from J, the gap between germline ends came to 18 bases. Germline V gives CDR1 MNHEY, CDR2 SVGAGI. In DNA, the CDR3 is TGTGCCAGCAGCCCCTTGGGTGGGGCCCGCGAGCAGTACTTC. Encoded protein: CASSPLGGAREQYF.

This chain links TRBV12-5 with TRBJ2-1; 9 positions match TRBD2. This CDR3 is 18 amino acids long. V dropped 0 bases and J dropped 9; count of bases not matched to a gene: 15. The germline V gene has CDR1 LGHNT and CDR2 FRNRAP. The CDR3 bases are TGTGCTAGTGGTTTGGTAGGGCCGAGGACTAGCGAATCACCTGAGCAGTTCTTC. This sequence encodes CASGLVGPRTSESPEQFF.

The chain joins TRBV5-1 to TRBJ1-2, with TRBD1 matching 7 bases. With V trimmed by 3 bases and J by 4 bases, 3 bases remained unmatched. Germline CDR1 is SGHRS and CDR2 is YFSETQ. The CDR3 runs to 13 residues. DNA for the CDR3: TGCGCCAGCAGCTCGGGACAGACCTATGGCTACACCTTC. It yields the protein CASSSGQTYGYTF.

The chain joins TRBV30 to TRBJ1-2; D gene unclear. Trimming took off 4 bases at V and 2 bases at J, with 8 bases between the two ends. Germline V gives CDR1 GTSNPN, CDR2 SVGIG (reference sequence). The CDR3 is 12 amino acids. The CDR3 nucleotides are TGTGCCTGGAATGGAGGGAACTATGGCTACACCTTC. Translation: CAWNGGNYGYTF.

The V and J genes are TRBV12-3 or TRBV12-4 and TRBJ1-2; tentative D call: TRBD1 (5 bases). The CDR3 is 12 residues long. With 5 bases removed from V and 4 bases from J, the gap between germline ends came to 8 bases. This CDR3 reads CASSPDSYGYTF. CDR3 DNA sequence: TGTGCCAGCAGTCCCGACAGCTATGGCTACACCTTC.

The rearrangement uses TRBV3-1 (or the pseudogene TRBV3-2) and TRBJ2-3; 9 nucleotides agree with TRBD1. The CDR3 is 17 amino acids. The germline gives CDR1 LGHDT, CDR2 YNNKEL (reference sequence). Trimming cost V 3 bases and J 1 base; bases outside gene matches: 8. This chain's CDR3 is CASSHLGQGRGTDTQYF. The CDR3 coding sequence is TGTGCCAGCAGCCATTTGGGACAGGGAAGGGGCACAGATACGCAGTATTTT.

The genes are TRBV30 and TRBJ1-3; 7 nucleotides match TRBD1. V shed 8 bases and J 1 base; nucleotides not matched to a gene: 5. From germline, CDR1 is GTSNPN and CDR2 SVGIG (reference sequence). The CDR3 loop spans 13 amino acids. The CDR3 is CASSRGSGNTIYF. In DNA, the CDR3 is TGTGCCAGCTCCAGGGGGTCTGGAAACACCATATATTTT.

The J gene is TRBJ2-1, the V gene TRBV5-1; no clear D. This CDR3 contains 14 residues. Germline V lookup: CDR1 SGHRS, CDR2 YFSETQ. V was clipped by 0 bases and J by 4 bases, with 8 bases between them. The CDR3 sequence: CASSLDAEYNEQFF. The CDR3 DNA reads as TGCGCCAGCAGCTTGGACGCGGAGTACAATGAGCAGTTCTTC.

The chain is built from TRBV6-5 and TRBJ1-1; 7 nucleotides align to TRBD1. With 4 bases clipped from V and 5 bases from J, the junction kept 4 bases outside the gene matches. The CDR3 totals 13 residues. Germline lookup yields CDR1 MNHEY and CDR2 SVGAGI. CDR3 in DNA: TGTGCCAGCAGTTCACGGACAGGTACTGAAGCTTTCTTT. Translated: CASSSRTGTEAFF.

The chain joins TRBV4-1 to TRBJ2-7, with 8 bases that match TRBD2. J lost 4 bases, V lost 0 bases, and 8 bases had no gene match. CDR3 length: 16 amino acids. The V gene's germline CDR1 is MGHRA and CDR2 YSYEKL. The CDR3 protein is CASSQDSVAGRYEQYF. The CDR3 region has the DNA TGCGCCAGCAGCCAAGATTCGGTAGCGGGGCGATACGAGCAGTACTTC.

V gene TRBV27 combines with J gene TRBJ2-1; 9 nucleotides line up with TRBD2. The germline V gene encodes CDR1 MNHEY and CDR2 SMNVEV (reference sequence). V shed 7 bases and J 8 bases; nucleotides not matched to a gene: 21. This CDR3 comprises 18 residues. The CDR3 nucleotides read TGTGCCAGCAAAGGGAGCAGACCCGGGACTAGCTCTTCTTATGAGCAGTTCTTC. It codes for CASKGSRPGTSSSYEQFF.

The chain links TRBV4-3 to TRBJ2-5; unclear D gene. Germline V gives CDR1 LGHNA, CDR2 YSLEER. V dropped 0 bases and J dropped 7 bases, with 12 bases sitting between them. There are 14 residues in the CDR3. The CDR3 protein is CASSQEYRPGTQYF. For the CDR3, the DNA is TGCGCCAGCAGCCAAGAATACCGACCGGGGACCCAGTACTTC.

This chain uses TRBV12-3 or TRBV12-4 with TRBJ1-1; no clear D. The CDR3 extends over 13 amino acids. V was pared by 6 bases and J by 0 bases, with 8 bases between. The chain's CDR3 is CASRPGLNTEAFF. Here the CDR3 DNA reads TGTGCCAGCAGACCGGGTTTGAACACTGAAGCTTTCTTT.

The chain is built from TRBV19 and TRBJ2-5, with D possibly TRBD1 on 6 matching bases. V lost 6 bases and J 5 bases, leaving 13 bases between the germline ends. Germline CDR1 and CDR2: LNHDA and SQIVND (reference sequence). The CDR3 is 13 amino acids. The CDR3 DNA follows: TGTGCCAGTAGCCGCCGCAGGGGCGAGACCCAGTACTTC. Its translation is CASSRRRGETQYF. Based on the CDR3 plus reference TRBV19 and TRBJ2-5, the full variable domain is DGGITQSPKYLFRKEGQNVTLSCEQNLNHDAMYWYRQDPGQGLRLIYYSQIVNDFQKGDIAEGYSVSREKKESFPLTVTSAQKNPTAFYLCASSRRRGETQYFGPGTRLLVL.

V and J are TRBV12-3 or TRBV12-4 and TRBJ2-7; D gene unclear. The CDR3 is 13 residues long. Deletions cut 2 bases from V and 6 bases from J, with 11 bases between. The CDR3 sequence is CASSLCPGCEQYF. CDR3 nucleotides: TGTGCCAGCAGTTTATGTCCGGGTTGCGAGCAGTACTTC.

V is TRBV25-1 and J is TRBJ2-7; 11 bases align to TRBD1. CDR3 length equals 14 residues. Germline lookup yields CDR1 MGHDK and CDR2 SYGVNS. V lost 1 base and J lost 7; bases outside the gene matches: 3. CDR3 in DNA: TGTGCCAGCAGTGAATGGGGGACAGGGGGTGAGCAGTACTTC. Its protein is CASSEWGTGGEQYF.

The sample holds one count of this clone. V usage is TRBV28 and J usage is TRBJ1-2; 7 positions agree with TRBD1. CDR3 length: 14 amino acids. CDR1 and CDR2 from the germline V gene are MDHEN and SYDVKM. J was trimmed by 2 bases and V by 2 bases; bases with no gene match: 2. The CDR3 DNA reads as TGTGCCAGCAGTTTAGGACAGGAGAACTATGGCTACACCTTC. Its protein product is CASSLGQENYGYTF.

This clone was seen a single time. This chain links TRBV29-1 with TRBJ2-5, with 10 bases identical to TRBD1. The CDR3 is 13 residues long. Germline CDR1 and CDR2: SQVTM and ANQGSEA. Germline trimming cut 6 bases from V and 4 bases from J; bases unmatched to any gene: 5. The DNA of the CDR3 is TGCAGCGTGGGACAGGGGATAAGAGAGACCCAGTACTTC. Translated, it gives CSVGQGIRETQYF.

This clone was observed a few times. The V call is TRBV6-1, the J call TRBJ1-1; 9 nucleotides match TRBD1. Germline loops: CDR1 MNHNS, CDR2 SASEGT. The length of the CDR3 is 14 residues. Trimming cost V 3 bases and J 11 bases; bases outside gene matches: 10. The DNA of the CDR3 is TGTGCCAGCAGTGATAATTGGGGACAGGGAATGGCTTTCTTT. Protein: CASSDNWGQGMAFF.

This chain joins TRBV7-9 and TRBJ1-2; D might be TRBD1 (5 bases). The CDR3 runs to 16 residues. In germline, CDR1 is SEHNR, CDR2 FQNEAQ (reference sequence). V was pared by 1 base and J by 5 bases, with 17 bases between. CDR3 DNA sequence: TGTGCCAGCAGCTTAGTAACGACAGTGGCTAGGTATGGCTACACCTTC. Translating gives CASSLVTTVARYGYTF.

V is TRBV10-3 and J is TRBJ2-6; 10 bases are shared with TRBD1. This CDR3 has 17 amino acids. V lost 3 bases and J lost 2; bases outside the gene matches: 4. In germline, CDR1 is ENHRY, CDR2 SYGVKD. The CDR3 DNA reads as TGTGCCATCAGTGATCAGGGACAGGGGCCTGGGGCCAACGTCCTGACTTTC. It translates to CAISDQGQGPGANVLTF.

A note on this clone: It is likely a read error, because the conserved phenylalanine at the end of the CDR3 is missing. The chain carries TRBV7-9 and TRBJ1-1, with TRBD1 identical over 9 bases. Trimming took 4 bases from V and 10 from J; bases not matched to a gene: 7. Germline CDR1 reads SEHNR; CDR2 reads FQNEAQ (reference sequence). There are 13 residues in the CDR3. Here the CDR3 reads CASSSGQGLTAFL. For the CDR3, the DNA is TGTGCCAGCAGCTCCGGACAGGGGCTAACAGCTTTCCTT.

The chain carries TRBV30 and TRBJ1-4; TRBD1 is a possible D gene (6 bases). Germline assignment: CDR1 GTSNPN and CDR2 SVGIG (reference sequence). V gave up 3 bases and J gave up 10 bases, with 9 bases separating them. This CDR3 has 11 amino acids. CDR3 amino acids: CAWRRGGKLFF. CDR3 sequence (DNA): TGTGCCTGGAGGAGGGGGGGAAAACTGTTTTTT.

The rearrangement links TRBV7-2 to TRBJ1-1; D ambiguous. Looked up from germline, CDR1 is SGHTA and CDR2 is FQGNSA. The CDR3 runs to 14 residues. V lost 3 bases to trimming and J lost 1 base, with 9 bases between them. The CDR3 DNA sequence: TGTGCCAGCAGCTTCATGACAAGGAACACTGAAGCTTTCTTT. It encodes CASSFMTRNTEAFF. Full variable domain (rest looked up from reference TRBV7-2 and TRBJ1-1): GAGVSQSPSNKVTEKGKDVELRCDPISGHTALYWYRQSLGQGLEFLIYFQGNSAPDKSGLPSDRFSAERTGGSVSTLTIQRTQQEDSAVYLCASSFMTRNTEAFFGQGTRLTVV.

The chain links TRBV2 to TRBJ1-2; D may be TRBD1 (5 bases). In germline, CDR1 is SNHLY, CDR2 FYNNEI. This CDR3 has 16 residues. The V end was cut by 2 bases, the J end by 0 bases, with 13 bases between. In DNA form, the CDR3 reads TGTGCCAGCAGTGAATCAAGGACACCGACTAACTATGGCTACACCTTC. It yields the protein CASSESRTPTNYGYTF.

The V and J genes are TRBV27 and TRBJ2-7; 10 nucleotides align to TRBD1. Germline lookup yields CDR1 MNHEY and CDR2 SMNVEV (reference sequence). The CDR3 consists of 16 residues. J lost 2 bases, V lost 3 bases, and 7 bases had no gene match. The CDR3 loop reads CASSLRRTGGTYEQYF. The DNA of the CDR3 is TGTGCCAGCAGTTTGCGACGGACAGGGGGGACCTACGAGCAGTACTTC.

The V call is TRBV6-1, the J call TRBJ2-7, with D possibly being TRBD1 (6 bases). V lost 1 base and J lost 4, with 14 bases in between. This CDR3 is built from 15 residues. The germline V gene has CDR1 MNHNS and CDR2 SASEGT. This chain's CDR3 is CASSEGGTPFYEQYF. The DNA for the CDR3 is TGTGCCAGCAGTGAAGGTGGGACACCATTTTACGAGCAGTACTTC.